The source of this T cell receptor (beta chain) is a study of cytomegalovirus exposure and HLA in healthy donors. On this clone itself: Antigen specificity is unknown. Mismatch with germline at one junction end may stem from a read error.

Whole-study results and caveats: Most subjects had HLA-A and HLA-B alleles reportedly predicted accurately by TCR beta sequences. Later on, an analysis showed TCR association rates differing by HLA locus, with DRB1 the most and HLA-C the fewest. The study flagged roughly 150 TCR beta chains as cytomegalovirus-associated. Productive rates of about 87% or about 30% were seen for most TCR beta V segments in an earlier analysis.

With 60 Vbeta and 13 Jbeta primers, the PCR was carried out. Using immunoSEQ multiplex PCR, the repertoire was profiled, and TCRdb retains in-frame clones only, with some absent. The sample yields roughly 98,000 clones, 81% seen once. CDR1 and CDR2 (germline): SGHRS, YFSETQ. The CDR3 consists of 15 residues. The sequencing sample was made of PBMCs. The sequence came from a man between 40 and 49 years old in good health and CMV-seronegative. The rearrangement joins TRBV5-1 to TRBJ1-2; D gene uncertain. The chain's CDR3 is CASSRPFRANYGYTF. CDR3 nucleotides: TGTGCCAGCAGCCGCCCCTTTCGGGCTAACTATGGCTACACCTTC.